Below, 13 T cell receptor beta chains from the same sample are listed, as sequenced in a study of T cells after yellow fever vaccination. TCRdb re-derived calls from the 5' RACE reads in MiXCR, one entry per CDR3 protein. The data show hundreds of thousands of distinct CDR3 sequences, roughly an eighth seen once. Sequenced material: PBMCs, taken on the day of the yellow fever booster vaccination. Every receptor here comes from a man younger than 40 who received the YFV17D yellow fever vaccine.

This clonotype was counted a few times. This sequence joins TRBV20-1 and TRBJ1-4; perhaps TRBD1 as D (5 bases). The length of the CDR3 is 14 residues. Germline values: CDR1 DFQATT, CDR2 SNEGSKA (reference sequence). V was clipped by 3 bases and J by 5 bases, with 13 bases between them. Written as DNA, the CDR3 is TGCAGTGCTAGTCGCAGGGAGCTCAATGAAAAACTGTTTTTT. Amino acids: CSASRRELNEKLFF.

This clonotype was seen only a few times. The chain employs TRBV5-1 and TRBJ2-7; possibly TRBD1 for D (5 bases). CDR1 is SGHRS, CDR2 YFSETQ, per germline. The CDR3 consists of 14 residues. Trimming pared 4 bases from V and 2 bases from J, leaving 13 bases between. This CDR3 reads CASSVDKLTYEQYF. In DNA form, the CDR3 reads TGCGCCAGCAGCGTGGACAAACTCACCTACGAGCAGTACTTC.

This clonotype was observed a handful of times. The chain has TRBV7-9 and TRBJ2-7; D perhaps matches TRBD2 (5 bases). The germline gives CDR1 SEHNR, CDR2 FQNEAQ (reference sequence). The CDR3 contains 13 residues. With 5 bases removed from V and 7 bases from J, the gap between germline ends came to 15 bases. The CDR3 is CASSLPGSGEQYF. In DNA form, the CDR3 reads TGTGCCAGCAGCCTCCCAGGCAGCGGAGAGCAGTACTTC. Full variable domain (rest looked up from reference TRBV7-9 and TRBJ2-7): DTGVSQNPRHKITKRGQNVTFRCDPISEHNRLYWYRQTLGQGPEFLTYFQNEAQLEKSRLLSDRFSAERPKGSFSTLEIQRTEQGDSAMYLCASSLPGSGEQYFGPGTRLTVT.

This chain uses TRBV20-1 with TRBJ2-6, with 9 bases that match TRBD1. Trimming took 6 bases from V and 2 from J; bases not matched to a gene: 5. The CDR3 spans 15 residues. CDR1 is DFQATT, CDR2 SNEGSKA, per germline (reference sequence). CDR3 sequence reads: CSATTGGAGANVLTF. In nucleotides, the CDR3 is TGCAGTGCAACCACAGGGGGCGCTGGGGCCAACGTCCTGACTTTC.

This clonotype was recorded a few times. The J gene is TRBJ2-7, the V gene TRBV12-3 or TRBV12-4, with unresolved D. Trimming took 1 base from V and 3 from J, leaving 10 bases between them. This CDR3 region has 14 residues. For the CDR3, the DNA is TGTGCCAGCAGTTTAGTCCCCGTGGACTACGAGCAGTACTTC. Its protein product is CASSLVPVDYEQYF.

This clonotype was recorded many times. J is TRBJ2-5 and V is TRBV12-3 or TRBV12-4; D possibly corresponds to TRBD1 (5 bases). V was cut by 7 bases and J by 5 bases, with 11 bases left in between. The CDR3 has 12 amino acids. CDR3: CASTPGFETQYF. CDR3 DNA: TGTGCCAGCACCCCAGGGTTTGAGACCCAGTACTTC.

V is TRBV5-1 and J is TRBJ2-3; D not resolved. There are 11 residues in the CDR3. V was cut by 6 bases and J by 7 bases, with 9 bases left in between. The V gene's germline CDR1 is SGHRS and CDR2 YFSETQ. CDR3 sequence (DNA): TGCGCCAGCACCCTCGAATATACGCAGTATTTT. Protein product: CASTLEYTQYF.

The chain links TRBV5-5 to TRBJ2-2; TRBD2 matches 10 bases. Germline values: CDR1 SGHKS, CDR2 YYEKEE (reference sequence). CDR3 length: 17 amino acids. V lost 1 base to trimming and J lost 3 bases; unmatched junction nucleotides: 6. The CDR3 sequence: CASSLSSGRSYTGELFF. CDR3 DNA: TGTGCCAGCAGCTTGTCTAGCGGGAGATCGTACACCGGGGAGCTGTTTTTT.

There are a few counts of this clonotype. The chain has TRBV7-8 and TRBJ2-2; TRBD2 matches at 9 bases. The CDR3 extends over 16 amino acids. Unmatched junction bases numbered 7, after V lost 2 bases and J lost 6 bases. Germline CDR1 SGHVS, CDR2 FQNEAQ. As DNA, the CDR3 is TGTGCCAGCAGCTTATACCTAGCGGGACGCCCCGGGGAGCTGTTTTTT. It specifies CASSLYLAGRPGELFF. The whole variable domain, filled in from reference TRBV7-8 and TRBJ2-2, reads GAGVSQSPRYKVAKRGQDVALRCDPISGHVSLFWYQQALGQGPEFLTYFQNEAQLDKSGLPSDRFFAERPEGSVSTLKIQRTQQEDSAVYLCASSLYLAGRPGELFFGEGSRLTVL.

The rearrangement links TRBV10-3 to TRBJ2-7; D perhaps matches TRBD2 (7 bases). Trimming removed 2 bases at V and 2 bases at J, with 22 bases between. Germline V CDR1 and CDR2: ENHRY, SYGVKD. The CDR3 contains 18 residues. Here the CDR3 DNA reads TGTGCCATCAGTGAGAGAGGGGGGGCAGGCAGGGTGACCTACGAGCAGTACTTC. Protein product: CAISERGGAGRVTYEQYF.

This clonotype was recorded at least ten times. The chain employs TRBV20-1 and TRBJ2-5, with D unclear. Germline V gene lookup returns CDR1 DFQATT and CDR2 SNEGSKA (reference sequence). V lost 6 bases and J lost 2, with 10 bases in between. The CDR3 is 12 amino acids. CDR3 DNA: TGCAGTGCGCCGCAGGATCAAGAGACCCAGTACTTC. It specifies CSAPQDQETQYF.

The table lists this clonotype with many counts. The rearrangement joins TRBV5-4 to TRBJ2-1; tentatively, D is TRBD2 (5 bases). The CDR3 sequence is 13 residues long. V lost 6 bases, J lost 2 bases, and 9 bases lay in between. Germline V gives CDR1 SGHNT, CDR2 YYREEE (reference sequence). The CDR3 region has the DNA TGTGCCAGCACGAGCGGTACCTACAATGAGCAGTTCTTC. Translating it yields CASTSGTYNEQFF.

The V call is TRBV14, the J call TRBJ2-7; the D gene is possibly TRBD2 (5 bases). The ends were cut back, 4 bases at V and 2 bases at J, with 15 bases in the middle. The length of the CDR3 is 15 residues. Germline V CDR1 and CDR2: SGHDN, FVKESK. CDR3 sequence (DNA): TGTGCCAGCAGCCCCGGACCGGGAATCACCTACGAGCAGTACTTC. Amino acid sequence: CASSPGPGITYEQYF.